These T cell receptor beta chains were read from a single sample in a study of T-cell reconstitution after alpha-beta-depleted transplantation in children. MiXCR was run by TCRdb on the PCR reads, yielding one entry per CDR3 protein. The sample yields approximately 640,000 distinct CDR3 sequences, roughly 17% seen once. The sequencing used PBMCs from the stem cell graft donor, collected from the stem cell graft. These receptors originate from a human donor who donated a stem cell graft to a child with acute myeloid leukemia. The CDR3 runs from the conserved cysteine through the conserved F or W. A D gene is named only where the DNA matches it firmly. Rows give clone size only sometimes, using once, few, many, or a class for an expanded clone.

J gene: TRBJ1-3
V gene: TRBV12-3/TRBV12-4
D gene: .
clone size: .
CDR3 DNA: TGTGCCAGCAGTTTAGGGGTTCTAACTGGAAACACCATATATTTT
CDR3 protein: CASSLGVLTGNTIYF

J gene: TRBJ2-5
V gene: TRBV20-1
D gene: .
clone size: few
CDR3 DNA: TGCAGTGCTCGCTCCTCGGGACCCAGCCAAGAGACCCAGTACTTC
CDR3 protein: CSARSSGPSQETQYF

J gene: TRBJ1-2
V gene: TRBV4-3
D gene: .
clone size: .
CDR3 DNA: TGCGCCAGCAGCCAAGGGGAGTACTATGGCTACACCTTC
CDR3 protein: CASSQGEYYGYTF

J gene: TRBJ2-3
V gene: TRBV20-1
D gene: .
clone size: many
CDR3 DNA: TGCAGTGCCGCGATCGGGGGCCGACTCCTCACAGATACGCAGTATTTT
CDR3 protein: CSAAIGGRLLTDTQYF

J gene: TRBJ1-3
V gene: TRBV6-1
D gene: TRBD1
clone size: .
CDR3 DNA: TGTGCCACCCTGACAGGGCGCGCCTCTGGAAACACCATATATTTT
CDR3 protein: CATLTGRASGNTIYF

J gene: TRBJ1-2
V gene: TRBV7-2
D gene: .
clone size: many
CDR3 DNA: TGTGCCAGCAGCTTGTCCGGCGGAATGTTTTTCTATGGCTACACCTTC
CDR3 protein: CASSLSGGMFFYGYTF

J gene: TRBJ2-5
V gene: TRBV29-1
D gene: .
clone size: many
CDR3 DNA: TGCAGCGTTGCGGCGGGGCAGGAGACCCAGTACTTC
CDR3 protein: CSVAAGQETQYF

J gene: TRBJ1-5
V gene: TRBV7-8
D gene: .
clone size: .
CDR3 DNA: TGTGCCAGCAGCCGTCAGACACCGAGCAATCAGCCCCAGCATTTT
CDR3 protein: CASSRQTPSNQPQHF

J gene: TRBJ2-1
V gene: TRBV20-1
D gene: .
clone size: many
CDR3 DNA: TGCAGTGCTAGAGACGGGACGGGGAGCTCCTACAATGAGCAGTTCTTC
CDR3 protein: CSARDGTGSSYNEQFF

J gene: TRBJ1-5
V gene: TRBV7-9
D gene: .
clone size: .
CDR3 DNA: TGTGCCAGCAGCTTAGGCCTTGAGCCCCAGCATTTT
CDR3 protein: CASSLGLEPQHF

J gene: TRBJ1-1
V gene: TRBV7-2
D gene: .
clone size: .
CDR3 DNA: TGTGCCAGCAGCCTAATGGAGACCTTGAACACTGAAGCTTTCTTT
CDR3 protein: CASSLMETLNTEAFF

J gene: TRBJ2-1
V gene: TRBV7-9
D gene: .
clone size: many
CDR3 DNA: TGTGCCAGCAGCTTCTTGCCCTACAATGAGCAGTTCTTC
CDR3 protein: CASSFLPYNEQFF

J gene: TRBJ1-1
V gene: TRBV5-1
D gene: .
clone size: .
CDR3 DNA: TGCGCCAGCAGCTTGAATCCCGACGGCTTGACTGAAGCTTTCTTT
CDR3 protein: CASSLNPDGLTEAFF

J gene: TRBJ2-7
V gene: TRBV7-2
D gene: .
clone size: few
CDR3 DNA: TGTGCCAGCACCCCCCTGGGGGGTTTCGAGCAGTACTTC
CDR3 protein: CASTPLGGFEQYF

J gene: TRBJ1-1
V gene: TRBV6-2/TRBV6-3
D gene: .
clone size: few
CDR3 DNA: TGTGCCAGCAGGTTCGACAGGTTTCTGAACACTGAAGCTTTCTTT
CDR3 protein: CASRFDRFLNTEAFF

J gene: TRBJ2-3
V gene: TRBV5-1
D gene: .
clone size: many
CDR3 DNA: TGCGCCAGCAGCTTGGGTCCAGGGGGCACAGATACGCAGTATTTT
CDR3 protein: CASSLGPGGTDTQYF

J gene: TRBJ2-3
V gene: TRBV20-1
D gene: .
clone size: many
CDR3 DNA: TGCAGTGCTAGCTCAGATACGCAGTATTTT
CDR3 protein: CSASSDTQYF

J gene: TRBJ2-1
V gene: TRBV9
D gene: .
clone size: .
CDR3 DNA: TGTGCCAGCAGCGTAGGTTCGGGGAAATGGGGCAATGAGCAGTTCTTC
CDR3 protein: CASSVGSGKWGNEQFF